This TCR beta chain was sequenced for a study of T cell repertoires in cytomegalovirus infection. Study information: The authors used CMV epitopes that were HLA-C-restricted (recently identified) and HLA-B-restricted (well studied). CMV infection together with matching HLA type was indicated by public TCR beta signatures.

Study results and caveats: Clonotype analysis showed dominance of the ex vivo response by HLA-C-restricted CMV-specific TCR beta clonotypes. Carriers of CMV and the relevant HLA type were discriminated by public TCR beta frequency.

MiXCR, applied by TCRdb to the reads, yields one record per CDR3 protein. The table lists 110,000 or so distinct CDR3 sequences, around 28% of them singletons. V was trimmed by 2 bases and J by 8 bases, leaving 13 bases between them. Germline CDR1 and CDR2: SGHAT and FQNNGV. The CDR3 runs to 14 residues. On this clonotype: Its antigen is as yet unknown.

This rearrangement joins TRBV11-2 to TRBJ2-1; D is possibly TRBD2 (6 bases). The source material was CD8+ T cells from cultured PBMCs, sampled from culture after CMV antigen stimulation. The sequence came from a human donor in good health (CMV status not recorded). Some clones in this sample may be carry-over from other donors' samples. The CDR3 DNA follows: TGTGCCAGCAGCTTATTGGCGGGGATGGATGAGCAGTTCTTC. The encoded protein is CASSLLAGMDEQFF.